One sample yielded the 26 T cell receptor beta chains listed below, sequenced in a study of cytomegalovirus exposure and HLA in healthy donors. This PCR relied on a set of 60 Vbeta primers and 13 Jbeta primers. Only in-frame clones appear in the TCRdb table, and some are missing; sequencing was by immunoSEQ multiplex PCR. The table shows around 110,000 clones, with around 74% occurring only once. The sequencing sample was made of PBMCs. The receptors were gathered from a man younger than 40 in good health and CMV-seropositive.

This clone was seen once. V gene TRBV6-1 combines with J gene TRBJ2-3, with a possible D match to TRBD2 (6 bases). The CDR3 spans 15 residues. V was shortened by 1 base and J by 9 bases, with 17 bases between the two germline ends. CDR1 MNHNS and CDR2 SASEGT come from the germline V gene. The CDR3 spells CASSEGPDYFETQYF. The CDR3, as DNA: TGTGCCAGCAGTGAAGGCCCGGACTATTTCGAAACGCAGTATTTT.

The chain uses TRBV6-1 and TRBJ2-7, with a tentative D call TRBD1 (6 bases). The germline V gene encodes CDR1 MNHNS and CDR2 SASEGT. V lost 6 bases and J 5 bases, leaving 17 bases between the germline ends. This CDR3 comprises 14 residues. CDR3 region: CASSRQTGNHEQYF. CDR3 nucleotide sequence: TGTGCCAGCAGCCGCCAAACAGGGAACCACGAGCAGTACTTC.

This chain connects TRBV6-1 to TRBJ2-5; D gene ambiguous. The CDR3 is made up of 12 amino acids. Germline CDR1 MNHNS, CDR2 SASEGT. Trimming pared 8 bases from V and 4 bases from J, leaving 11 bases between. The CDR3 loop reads CASWPFGETQYF. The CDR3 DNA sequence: TGTGCCAGCTGGCCGTTTGGAGAGACCCAGTACTTC.

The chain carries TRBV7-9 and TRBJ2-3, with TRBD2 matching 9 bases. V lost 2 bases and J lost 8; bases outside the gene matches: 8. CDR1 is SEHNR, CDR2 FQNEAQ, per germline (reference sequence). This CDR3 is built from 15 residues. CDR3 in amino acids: CASSLSGGYPGTQYF. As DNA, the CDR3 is TGTGCCAGCAGCTTAAGCGGGGGGTATCCAGGTACGCAGTATTTT.

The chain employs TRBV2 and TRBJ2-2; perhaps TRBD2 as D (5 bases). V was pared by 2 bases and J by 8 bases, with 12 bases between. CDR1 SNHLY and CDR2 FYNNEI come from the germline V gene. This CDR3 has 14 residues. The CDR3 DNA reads TGTGCCAGCAGTGAAACGGTCCGCGGGGGGGAGCTGTTTTTT. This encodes CASSETVRGGELFF.

In DNA form, the CDR3 reads TGTGCCAGCAGCCTGGACAGGGATCACACCATATATTTT. Translation: CASSLDRDHTIYF. This chain uses TRBV28 with TRBJ1-3, with 8 positions matching TRBD1. The CDR3 spans 13 residues. The V segment lost 6 bases and the J segment 8 bases; nucleotides outside the gene matches: 6. CDR1 MDHEN and CDR2 SYDVKM come from the germline V gene.

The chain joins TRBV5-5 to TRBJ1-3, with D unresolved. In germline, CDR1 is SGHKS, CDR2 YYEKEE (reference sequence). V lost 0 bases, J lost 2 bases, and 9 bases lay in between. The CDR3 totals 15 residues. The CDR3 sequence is CASSLGPSTGNTIYF. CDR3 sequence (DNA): TGTGCCAGCAGCTTGGGTCCAAGCACTGGAAACACCATATATTTT.

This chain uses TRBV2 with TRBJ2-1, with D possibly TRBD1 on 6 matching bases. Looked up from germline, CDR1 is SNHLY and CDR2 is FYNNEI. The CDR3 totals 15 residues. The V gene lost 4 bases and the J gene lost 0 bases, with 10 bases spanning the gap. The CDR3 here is CASSGTASSYNEQFF. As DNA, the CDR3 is TGTGCCAGCAGTGGGACAGCGAGCTCCTACAATGAGCAGTTCTTC.

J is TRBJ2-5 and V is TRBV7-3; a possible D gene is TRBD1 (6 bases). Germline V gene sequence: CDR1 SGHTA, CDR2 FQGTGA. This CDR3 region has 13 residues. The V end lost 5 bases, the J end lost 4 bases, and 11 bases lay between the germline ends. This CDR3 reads CASSEGVRETQYF. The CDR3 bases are TGTGCCAGCAGCGAGGGGGTACGAGAGACCCAGTACTTC.

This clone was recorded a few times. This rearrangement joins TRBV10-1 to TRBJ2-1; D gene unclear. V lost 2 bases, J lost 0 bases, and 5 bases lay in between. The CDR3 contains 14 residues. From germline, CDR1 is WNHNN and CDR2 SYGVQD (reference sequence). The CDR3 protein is CASSEPSSYNEQFF. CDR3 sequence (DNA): TGCGCCAGCAGTGAGCCGAGCTCCTACAATGAGCAGTTCTTC.

Here the CDR3 DNA reads TGCGCCAGCAGCCAAGATCAAGGGACTAGCGGCTCCTACGAGCAGTACTTC. Residues: CASSQDQGTSGSYEQYF. The chain joins TRBV4-1 to TRBJ2-7, with 11 bases that match TRBD2. J was trimmed by 0 bases and V by 0 bases; bases with no gene match: 4. This CDR3 is built from 17 residues. Germline CDR1 is MGHRA and CDR2 is YSYEKL.

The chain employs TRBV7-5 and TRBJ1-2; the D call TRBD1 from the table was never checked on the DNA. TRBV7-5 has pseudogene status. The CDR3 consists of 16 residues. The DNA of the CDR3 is TGTGCCAGAAGCTTAGTGTGGCAGGGGGCGAACTATGGCTACACCTTC. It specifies CARSLVWQGANYGYTF.

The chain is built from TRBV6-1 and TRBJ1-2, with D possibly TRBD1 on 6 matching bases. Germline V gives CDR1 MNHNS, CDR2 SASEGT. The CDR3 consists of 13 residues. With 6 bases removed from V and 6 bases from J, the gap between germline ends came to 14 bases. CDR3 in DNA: TGTGCCAGCAGGATACAGGGACCAAATGGCTACACCTTC. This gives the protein CASRIQGPNGYTF.

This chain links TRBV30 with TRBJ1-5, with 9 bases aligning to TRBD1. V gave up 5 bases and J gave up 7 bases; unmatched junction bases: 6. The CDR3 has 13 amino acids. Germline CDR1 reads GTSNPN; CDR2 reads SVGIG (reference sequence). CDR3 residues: CAWDRGFGQPQHF. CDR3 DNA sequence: TGTGCCTGGGACAGGGGGTTCGGGCAGCCCCAGCATTTT. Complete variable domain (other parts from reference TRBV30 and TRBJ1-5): SQTIHQWPATLVQPVGSPLSLECTVEGTSNPNLYWYRQAAGRGLQLLFYSVGIGQISSEVPQNLSASRPQDRQFILSSKKLLLSDSGFYLCAWDRGFGQPQHFGDGTRLSIL.

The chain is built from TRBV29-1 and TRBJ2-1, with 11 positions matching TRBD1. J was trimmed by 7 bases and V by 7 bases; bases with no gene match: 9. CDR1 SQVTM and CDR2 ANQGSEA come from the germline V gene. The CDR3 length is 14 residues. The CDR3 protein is CSGDGTGGRNEQFF. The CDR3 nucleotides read TGCAGCGGGGACGGGACAGGGGGTCGAAATGAGCAGTTCTTC.

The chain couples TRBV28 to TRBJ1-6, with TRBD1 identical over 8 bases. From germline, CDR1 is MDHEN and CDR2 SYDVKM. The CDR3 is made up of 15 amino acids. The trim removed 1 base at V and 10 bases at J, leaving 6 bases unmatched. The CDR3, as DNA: TGTGCCAGCAGTTTATCAGGGGGCGCAGGCTCACCCCTCCACTTT. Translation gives CASSLSGGAGSPLHF.

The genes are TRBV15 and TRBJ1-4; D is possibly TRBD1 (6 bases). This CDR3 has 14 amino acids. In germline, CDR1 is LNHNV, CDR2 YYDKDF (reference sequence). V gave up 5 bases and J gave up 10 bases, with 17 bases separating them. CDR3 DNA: TGTGCCACCAGCCGGGACAAGGCTCGCGGAAAACTGTTTTTT. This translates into CATSRDKARGKLFF.

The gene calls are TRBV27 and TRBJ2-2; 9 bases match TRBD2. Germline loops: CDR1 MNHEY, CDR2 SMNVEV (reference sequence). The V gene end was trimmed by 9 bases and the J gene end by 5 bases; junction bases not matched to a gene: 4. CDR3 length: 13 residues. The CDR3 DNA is TGTGCCAGTGGACTAGCGCCTACCGGGGAGCTGTTTTTT. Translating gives CASGLAPTGELFF.

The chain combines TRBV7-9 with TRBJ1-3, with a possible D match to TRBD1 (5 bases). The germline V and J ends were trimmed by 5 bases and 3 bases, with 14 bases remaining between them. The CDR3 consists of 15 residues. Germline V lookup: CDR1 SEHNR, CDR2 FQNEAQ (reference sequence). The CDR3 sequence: CASSARGASGNTIYF. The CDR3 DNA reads TGTGCCAGCAGCGCGCGTGGGGCAAGTGGAAACACCATATATTTT.

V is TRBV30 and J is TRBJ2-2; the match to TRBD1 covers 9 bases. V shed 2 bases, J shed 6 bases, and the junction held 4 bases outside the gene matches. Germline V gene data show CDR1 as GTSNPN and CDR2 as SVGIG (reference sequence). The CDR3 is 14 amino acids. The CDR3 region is CAWSWDRVAGELFF. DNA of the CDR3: TGTGCCTGGAGTTGGGACAGGGTTGCCGGGGAGCTGTTTTTT.

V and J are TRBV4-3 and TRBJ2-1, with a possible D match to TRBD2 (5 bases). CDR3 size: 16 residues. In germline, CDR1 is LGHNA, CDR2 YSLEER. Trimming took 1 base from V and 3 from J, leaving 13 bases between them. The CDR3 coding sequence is TGCGCCAGCAGCCAAGGACTACCCCCTAGCTACAATGAGCAGTTCTTC. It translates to CASSQGLPPSYNEQFF.

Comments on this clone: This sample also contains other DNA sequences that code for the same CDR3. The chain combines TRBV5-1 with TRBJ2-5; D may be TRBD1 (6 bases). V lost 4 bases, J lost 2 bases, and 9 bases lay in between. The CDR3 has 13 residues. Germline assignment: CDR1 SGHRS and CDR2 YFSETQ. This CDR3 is CASSPTGQETQYF. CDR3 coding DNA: TGCGCCAGCAGCCCGACAGGTCAAGAGACCCAGTACTTC.

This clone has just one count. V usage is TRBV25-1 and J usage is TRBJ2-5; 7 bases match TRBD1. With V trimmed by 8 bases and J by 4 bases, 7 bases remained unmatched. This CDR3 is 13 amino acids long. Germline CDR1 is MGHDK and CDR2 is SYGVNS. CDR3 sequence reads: CASAHRGRETQYF. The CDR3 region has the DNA TGTGCCAGCGCCCACAGGGGACGAGAGACCCAGTACTTC.

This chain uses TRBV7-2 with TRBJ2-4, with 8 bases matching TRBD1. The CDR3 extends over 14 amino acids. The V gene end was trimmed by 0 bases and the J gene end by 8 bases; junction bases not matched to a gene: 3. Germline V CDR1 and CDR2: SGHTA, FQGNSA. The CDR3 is CASSLARGLDIQYF. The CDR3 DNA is TGTGCCAGCAGCTTAGCCAGGGGGCTGGACATTCAGTACTTC.

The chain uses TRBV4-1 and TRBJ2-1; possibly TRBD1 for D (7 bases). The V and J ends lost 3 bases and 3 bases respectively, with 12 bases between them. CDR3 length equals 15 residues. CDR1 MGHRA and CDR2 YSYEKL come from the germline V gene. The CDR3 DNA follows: TGCGCCAGCAGCCACGGAGGGGGCATCTACAATGAGCAGTTCTTC. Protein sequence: CASSHGGGIYNEQFF.

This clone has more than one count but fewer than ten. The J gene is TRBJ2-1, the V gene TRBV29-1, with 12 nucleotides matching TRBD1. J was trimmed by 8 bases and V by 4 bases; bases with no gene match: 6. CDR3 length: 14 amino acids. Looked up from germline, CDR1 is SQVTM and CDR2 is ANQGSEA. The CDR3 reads CSVAGGTGGYEQFF. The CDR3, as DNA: TGCAGCGTTGCCGGCGGGACAGGGGGCTATGAGCAGTTCTTC.